The sequence of this T cell receptor (beta chain) was determined in a study of T cell responses to AZD1222 COVID-19 vaccine. Notes on the study in general: At 160-218 and 743-854, vaccine-associated CD4 TCRs were dominant, and they spanned spike.

Clones were sequenced by immunoSEQ multiplex PCR, and TCRdb holds only the in-frame ones, with some missing. The sample lists 85,000 to 110,000 clones; roughly 91% were seen once. Turning to this clone: Antigen: not known.

Per the germline V gene, CDR1 is SEHNR and CDR2 is FQNEAQ (reference sequence). This CDR3 comprises 14 residues. J was trimmed by 6 bases and V by 3 bases; bases with no gene match: 6. The sequenced sample was peripheral blood, obtained on day 0 of AZD1222 vaccination. This chain connects TRBV7-9 to TRBJ2-7, with 9 bases that match TRBD1. The sequence was collected from an adult in good health. CDR3 DNA: TGTGCCAGCAGCTTCGGGACAGGGCGAGTCGAGCAGTACTTC. Translating it yields CASSFGTGRVEQYF.